This T cell receptor (beta chain) was documented in a study of T cell responses to AZD1222 COVID-19 vaccine. Assay: immunoSEQ multiplex PCR; the TCRdb copy retains only in-frame clones and omits some. The table includes roughly 80,000 clones, about 91% detected once. As regards this clone: Its antigen is unidentified.

Study-wide results and limits: A rise in Spike-specific TCR breadth and depth followed two AZD1222 doses. Unmutated variant regions are reportedly the target of nearly half of TCRs that are spike-specific. Most donors were white British and more were female, and clonal diversity was possibly underestimated. Sampling captured repertoires only after the peak T cell response.

V lost 0 bases and J 2 bases, leaving 8 bases between the germline ends. Per germline, CDR1 LGHNA and CDR2 YSLEER. The CDR3 length is 14 residues. The material was peripheral blood, obtained on day 0 of AZD1222 vaccination. The TCR sequence derives from an adult in good health. This chain links TRBV4-3 with TRBJ2-7; D ambiguous. CDR3 coding DNA: TGCGCCAGCAGCCAAGAATCAGCCCCCTACGAGCAGTACTTC. Amino acid sequence: CASSQESAPYEQYF.